The entry that follows covers one T cell receptor (beta chain) sequence. Its antigen is undetermined. CDR1 and CDR2 from the germline V gene are SNHLY and FYNNEI. V was pared by 2 bases and J by 2 bases, with 6 bases between. This CDR3 has 13 residues. The entry originates in a study of memory CD4+ T cells and cytomegalovirus serostatus. Study summary: Of the healthy Belgian adults, roughly ten were CMV seropositive and 20 to 30 seronegative.

Single viable CD3+CD4+CD8-CD45RO+ cells were sorted as the memory CD4+ T cells. CMV serostatus came from serum IgG against pp150, pp28, p38, p52. After thawing, CD4+ T cells were positively selected. Study observations and caveats: About 40% of the 164 known CMV-associated TCRbeta sequences appeared in CD4+ memory.

The method was immunoSEQ multiplex PCR; TCRdb's version includes in-frame clones alone and lacks a portion of them. The repertoire has under 50,000 clones, approximately 74% of them found once; the top ten carry about 1.2%. The TCR was taken from an adult in good health and CMV-seropositive. The chain uses TRBV2 and TRBJ2-5; D unclear. Sequencing used memory CD4+ T cells from blood. The CDR3 DNA is TGTGCCAGCAGTGAACAGTGGCAAGAGACCCAGTACTTC. As protein: CASSEQWQETQYF.